This T cell receptor (beta chain) was profiled in a study of T cells in Graves' hyperthyroidism and ophthalmopathy. RNA transcripts gave rise to amplified TCR beta CDR3 regions. TCR CDR3 regions were first amplified by RT-PCR with HTBI primers. MiXCR, applied by TCRdb to the multiplex PCR reads, yields one record per CDR3 protein. The profile covers 300,000 to 400,000 distinct CDR3 sequences, with about 13% appearing a single time and 9% to 9.5% taken by the ten largest. This clonotype was picked up many times. Trimming removed 4 bases from V and 10 bases from J, with 17 bases in between. Germline V CDR1 and CDR2: SGHNT, YENEEA. The CDR3 consists of 14 residues.

This receptor was obtained from a woman aged 18-35 years with Graves' hyperthyroidism. Sequenced material: blood. The V call is TRBV11-3, the J call TRBJ2-1; TRBD1 is a possible D gene (6 bases). CDR3 sequence: CASSSQGSRGEQFF. The CDR3 nucleotides read TGTGCCAGCAGCTCGCAGGGGTCTCGGGGAGAGCAGTTCTTC.